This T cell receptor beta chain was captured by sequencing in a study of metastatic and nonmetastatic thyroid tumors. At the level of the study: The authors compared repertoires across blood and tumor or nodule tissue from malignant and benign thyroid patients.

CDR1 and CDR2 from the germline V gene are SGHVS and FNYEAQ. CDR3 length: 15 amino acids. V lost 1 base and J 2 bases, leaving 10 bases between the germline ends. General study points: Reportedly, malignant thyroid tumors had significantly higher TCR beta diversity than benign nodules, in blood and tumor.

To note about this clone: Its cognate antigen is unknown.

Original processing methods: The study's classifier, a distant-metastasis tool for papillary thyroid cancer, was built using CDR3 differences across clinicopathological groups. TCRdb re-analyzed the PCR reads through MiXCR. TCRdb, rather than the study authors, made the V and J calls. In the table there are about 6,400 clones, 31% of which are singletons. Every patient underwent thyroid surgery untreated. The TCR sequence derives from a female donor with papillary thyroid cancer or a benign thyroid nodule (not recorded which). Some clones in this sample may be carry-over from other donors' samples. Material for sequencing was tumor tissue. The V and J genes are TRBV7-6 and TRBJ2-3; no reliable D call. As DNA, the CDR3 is TGTGCCAGCAGCTTAGGAGTGCTAGTCACAGATACGCAGTATTTT. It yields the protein CASSLGVLVTDTQYF.